Here is one TCR beta chain with its context. What it binds is not known. This sample was taken from a study of human T cells and chemical hapten exposure. Across the study: 2% DPC was applied to 2 cm by 2 cm of upper inner arm skin for sensitization. Whole-study findings and limits: Healthy individuals' immune responses may differ from those of donors, who had alopecia. Patch test score rose with PT1 expanded TCR count, significant at thresholds 8, 16 and 32, not 4.

Time point specified: patch test 1, 2 weeks after DPC sensitization. Treatment in this sample: therapeutic diphenylcyclopropenone sensitization with weekly scalp DPC. Trimming took 0 bases from V and 4 from J; bases not matched to a gene: 4. Germline V gene data show CDR1 as DFQATT and CDR2 as SNEGSKA (reference sequence). This CDR3 has 15 residues. Individual cDNA molecules received unique molecular identifiers in the library. TCRdb called the RACE reads again in MiXCR, with one record for every CDR3 protein. The sample has about 74,000 distinct CDR3 sequences; around a third are singletons. Sequencing used whole blood, obtained in connection with sensitization to the hapten diphenylcyclopropenone (DPC). The rearrangement links TRBV20-1 to TRBJ2-2; 8 bases fit TRBD2. The TCR was taken from a man aged 40-49 years with alopecia areata. Some clones in this sample may be carry-over from other donors' samples. This CDR3 reads CSARDTSGSTGELFF. CDR3 bases: TGCAGTGCTAGAGATACTAGCGGAAGCACCGGGGAGCTGTTTTTT.